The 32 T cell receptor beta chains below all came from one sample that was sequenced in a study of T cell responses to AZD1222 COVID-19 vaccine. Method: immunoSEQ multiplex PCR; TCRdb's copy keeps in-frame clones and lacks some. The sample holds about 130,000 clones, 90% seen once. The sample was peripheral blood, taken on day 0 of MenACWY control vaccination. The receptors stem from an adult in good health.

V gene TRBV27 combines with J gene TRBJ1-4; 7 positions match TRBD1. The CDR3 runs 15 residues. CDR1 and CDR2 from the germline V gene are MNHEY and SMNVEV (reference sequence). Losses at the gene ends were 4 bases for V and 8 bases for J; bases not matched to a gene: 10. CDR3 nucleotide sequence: TGTGCCAGCAGTTCCGACAGGGACGCCGCGGAAAAACTGTTTTTT. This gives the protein CASSSDRDAAEKLFF.

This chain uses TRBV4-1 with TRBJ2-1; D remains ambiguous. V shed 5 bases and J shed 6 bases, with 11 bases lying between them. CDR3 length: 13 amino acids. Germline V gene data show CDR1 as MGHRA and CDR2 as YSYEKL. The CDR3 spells CASSARKVNEQFF. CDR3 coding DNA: TGCGCCAGCAGCGCCCGTAAAGTCAATGAGCAGTTCTTC.

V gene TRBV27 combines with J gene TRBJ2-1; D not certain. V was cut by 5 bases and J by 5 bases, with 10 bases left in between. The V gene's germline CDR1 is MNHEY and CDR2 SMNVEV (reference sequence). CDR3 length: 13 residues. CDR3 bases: TGTGCCAGCAGTACCCTCGATAACAATGAGCAGTTCTTC. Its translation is CASSTLDNNEQFF.

This CDR3 reads CASSQVHGSTNEKLFF. CDR3 DNA: TGTGCCAGCAGCCAAGTGCATGGGTCTACTAATGAAAAACTGTTTTTT. The chain is built from TRBV3-1 (or the pseudogene TRBV3-2) and TRBJ1-4; D not resolved. The germline V and J ends were trimmed by 1 base and 2 bases, with 11 bases remaining between them. The CDR3 loop spans 16 amino acids. The germline CDR1 and CDR2 sequences are LGHDT and YNNKEL (reference sequence).

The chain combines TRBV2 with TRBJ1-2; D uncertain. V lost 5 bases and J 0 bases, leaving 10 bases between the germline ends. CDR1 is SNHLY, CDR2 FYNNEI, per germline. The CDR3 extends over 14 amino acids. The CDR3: CASSSGETNYGYTF. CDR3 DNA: TGTGCCAGCAGTAGTGGGGAAACTAACTATGGCTACACCTTC.

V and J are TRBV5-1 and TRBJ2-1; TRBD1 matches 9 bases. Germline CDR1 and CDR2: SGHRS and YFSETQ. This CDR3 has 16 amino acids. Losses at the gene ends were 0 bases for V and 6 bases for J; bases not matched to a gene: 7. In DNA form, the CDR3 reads TGCGCCAGCAGCTTGGAGTATGGGACAGGGTTCAATGAGCAGTTCTTC. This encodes CASSLEYGTGFNEQFF.

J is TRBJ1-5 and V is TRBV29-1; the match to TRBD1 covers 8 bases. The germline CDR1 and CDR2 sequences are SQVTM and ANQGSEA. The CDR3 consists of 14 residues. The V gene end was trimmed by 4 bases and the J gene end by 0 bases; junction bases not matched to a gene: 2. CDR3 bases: TGCAGCGTTGCAGGGGGCCTTAGCAATCAGCCCCAGCATTTT. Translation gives CSVAGGLSNQPQHF.

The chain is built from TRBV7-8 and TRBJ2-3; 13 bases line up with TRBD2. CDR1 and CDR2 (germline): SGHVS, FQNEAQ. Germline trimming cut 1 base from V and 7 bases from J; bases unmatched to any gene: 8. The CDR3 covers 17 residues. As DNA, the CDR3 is TGTGCCAGCAGCTTAGACGGACTAGCGGGGGCTTGGAATACGCAGTATTTT. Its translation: CASSLDGLAGAWNTQYF.

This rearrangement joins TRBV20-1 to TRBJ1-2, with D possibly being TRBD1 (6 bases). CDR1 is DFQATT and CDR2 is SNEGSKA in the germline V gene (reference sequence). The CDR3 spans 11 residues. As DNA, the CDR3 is TGCAGCAGGGGACGGCGCTATGGCTACACCTTC. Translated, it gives CSRGRRYGYTF.

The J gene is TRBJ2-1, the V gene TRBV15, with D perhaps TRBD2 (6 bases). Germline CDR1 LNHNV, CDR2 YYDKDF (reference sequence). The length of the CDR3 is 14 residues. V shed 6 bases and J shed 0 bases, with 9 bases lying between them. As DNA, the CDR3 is TGTGCCACCAGGACCGGGGGCTCCTACAATGAGCAGTTCTTC. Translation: CATRTGGSYNEQFF.

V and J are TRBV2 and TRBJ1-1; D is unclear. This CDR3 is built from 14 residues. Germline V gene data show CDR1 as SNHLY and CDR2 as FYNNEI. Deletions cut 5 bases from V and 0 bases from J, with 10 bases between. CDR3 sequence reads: CASSPRRLNTEAFF. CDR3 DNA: TGTGCCAGCAGTCCTCGACGGCTGAACACTGAAGCTTTCTTT.

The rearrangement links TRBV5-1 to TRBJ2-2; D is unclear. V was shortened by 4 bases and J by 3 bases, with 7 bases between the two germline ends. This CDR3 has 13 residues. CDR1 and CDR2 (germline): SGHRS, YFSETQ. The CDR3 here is CASSHGDTGELFF. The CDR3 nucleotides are TGCGCCAGCAGCCACGGTGACACCGGGGAGCTGTTTTTT.

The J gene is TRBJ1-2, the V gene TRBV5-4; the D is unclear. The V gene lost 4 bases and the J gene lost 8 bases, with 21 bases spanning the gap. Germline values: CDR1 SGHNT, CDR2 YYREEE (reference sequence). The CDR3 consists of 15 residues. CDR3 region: CASSLPLTETRGYTF. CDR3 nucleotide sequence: TGTGCCAGCAGCCTACCGCTGACCGAAACCAGGGGCTACACCTTC.

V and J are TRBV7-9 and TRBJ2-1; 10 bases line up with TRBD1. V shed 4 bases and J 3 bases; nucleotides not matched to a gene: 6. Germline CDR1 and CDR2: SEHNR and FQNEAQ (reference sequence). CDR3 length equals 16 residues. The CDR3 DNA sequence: TGTGCCAGCAGCTACCACGGACAGGGGGACTACAATGAGCAGTTCTTC. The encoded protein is CASSYHGQGDYNEQFF. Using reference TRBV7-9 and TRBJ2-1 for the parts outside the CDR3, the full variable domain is DTGVSQNPRHKITKRGQNVTFRCDPISEHNRLYWYRQTLGQGPEFLTYFQNEAQLEKSRLLSDRFSAERPKGSFSTLEIQRTEQGDSAMYLCASSYHGQGDYNEQFFGPGTRLTVL.

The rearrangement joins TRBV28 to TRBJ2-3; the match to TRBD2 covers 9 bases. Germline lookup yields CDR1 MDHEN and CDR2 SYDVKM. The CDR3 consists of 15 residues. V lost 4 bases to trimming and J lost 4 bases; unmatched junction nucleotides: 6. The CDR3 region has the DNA TGTGCCAGCAGTTGGAAGCGGGGGGCCCCAGATACGCAGTATTTT. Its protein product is CASSWKRGAPDTQYF.

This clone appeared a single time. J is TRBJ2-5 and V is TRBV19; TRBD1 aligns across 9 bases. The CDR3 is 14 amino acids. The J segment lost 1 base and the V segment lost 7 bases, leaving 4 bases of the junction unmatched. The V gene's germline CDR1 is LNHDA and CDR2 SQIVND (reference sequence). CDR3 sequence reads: CASTPTGGQETQYF. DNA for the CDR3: TGTGCCAGTACCCCGACAGGGGGCCAAGAGACCCAGTACTTC.

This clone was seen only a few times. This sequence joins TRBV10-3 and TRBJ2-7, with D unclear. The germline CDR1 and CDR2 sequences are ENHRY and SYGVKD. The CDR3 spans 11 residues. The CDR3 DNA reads TGTGCCATCAGTGTACCCAAACTTAAGTTCGTC. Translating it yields CAISVPKLKFV.

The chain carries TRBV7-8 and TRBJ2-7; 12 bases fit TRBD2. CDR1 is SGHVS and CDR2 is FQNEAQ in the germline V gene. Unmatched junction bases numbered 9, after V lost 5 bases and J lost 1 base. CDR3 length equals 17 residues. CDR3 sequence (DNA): TGTGCCAGCAGCCCAGGAGGACTAGCGGGGATTTCCTACGAGCAGTACGTC. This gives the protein CASSPGGLAGISYEQYV.

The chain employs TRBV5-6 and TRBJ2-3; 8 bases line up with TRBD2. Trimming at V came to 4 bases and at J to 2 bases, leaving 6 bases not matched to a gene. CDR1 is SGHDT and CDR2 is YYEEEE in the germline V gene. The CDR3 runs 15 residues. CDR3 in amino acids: CASSATSGYTDTQYF. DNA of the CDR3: TGTGCCAGCAGCGCCACTAGCGGATACACAGATACGCAGTATTTT. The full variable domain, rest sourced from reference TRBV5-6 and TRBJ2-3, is DAGVTQSPTHLIKTRGQQVTLRCSPKSGHDTVSWYQQALGQGPQFIFQYYEEEERQRGNFPDRFSGHQFPNYSSELNVNALLLGDSALYLCASSATSGYTDTQYFGPGTRLTVL.

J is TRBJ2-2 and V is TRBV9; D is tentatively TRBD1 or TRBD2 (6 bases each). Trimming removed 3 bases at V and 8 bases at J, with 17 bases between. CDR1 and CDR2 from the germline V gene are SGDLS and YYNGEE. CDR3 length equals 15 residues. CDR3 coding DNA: TGTGCCAGCAGCGCCTACCGAGGGGGGCAAGGGGAGCTGTTTTTT. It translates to CASSAYRGGQGELFF.

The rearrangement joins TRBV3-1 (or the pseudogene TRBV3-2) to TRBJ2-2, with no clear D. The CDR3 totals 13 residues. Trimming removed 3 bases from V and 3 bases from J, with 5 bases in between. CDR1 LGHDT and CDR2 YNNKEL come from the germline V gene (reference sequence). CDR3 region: CASSHRDTGELFF. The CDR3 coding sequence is TGTGCCAGCAGCCATCGAGACACCGGGGAGCTGTTTTTT.

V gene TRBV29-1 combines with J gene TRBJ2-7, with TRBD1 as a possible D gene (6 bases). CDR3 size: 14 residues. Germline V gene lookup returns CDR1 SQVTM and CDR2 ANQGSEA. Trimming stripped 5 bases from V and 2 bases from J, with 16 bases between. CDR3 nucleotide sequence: TGCAGCGTTCATCAGGGACACTTTCCCTACGAGCAGTACTTC. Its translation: CSVHQGHFPYEQYF.

The CDR3: CASSYGGASNQPQHF. The CDR3 bases are TGTGCCAGCAGTTACGGAGGGGCGAGCAATCAGCCCCAGCATTTT. The V call is TRBV6-5, the J call TRBJ1-5; TRBD1 is a possible D gene (5 bases). Germline V CDR1 and CDR2: MNHEY, SVGAGI. V was pared by 2 bases and J by 1 base, with 9 bases between. The CDR3 runs to 15 residues.

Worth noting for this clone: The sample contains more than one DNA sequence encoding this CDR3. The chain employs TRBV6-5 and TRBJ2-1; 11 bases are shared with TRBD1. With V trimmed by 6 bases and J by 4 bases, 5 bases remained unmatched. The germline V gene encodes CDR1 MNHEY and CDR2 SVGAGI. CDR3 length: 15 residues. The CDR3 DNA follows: TGTGCCAGCAGCCTGGACAGGGGGCCTTACAATGAGCAGTTCTTC. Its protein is CASSLDRGPYNEQFF.

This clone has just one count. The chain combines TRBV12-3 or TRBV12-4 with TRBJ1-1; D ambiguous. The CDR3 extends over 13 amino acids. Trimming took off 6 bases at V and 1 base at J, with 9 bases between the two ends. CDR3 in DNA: TGTGCCAGCAGAGGACGGGGGAACACTGAAGCTTTCTTT. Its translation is CASRGRGNTEAFF.

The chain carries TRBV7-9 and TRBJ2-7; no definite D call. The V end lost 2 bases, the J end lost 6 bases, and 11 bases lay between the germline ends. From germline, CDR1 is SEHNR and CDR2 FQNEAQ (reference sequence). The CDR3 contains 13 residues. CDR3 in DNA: TGTGCCAGCAGCTTATCTGTAGGGTCCGAGCAGTACGTC. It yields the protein CASSLSVGSEQYV.

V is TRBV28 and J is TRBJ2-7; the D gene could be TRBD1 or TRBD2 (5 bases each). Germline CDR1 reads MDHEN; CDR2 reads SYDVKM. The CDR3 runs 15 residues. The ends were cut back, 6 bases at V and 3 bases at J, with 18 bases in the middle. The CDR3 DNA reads TGTGCCAGCAGCCCATATGGGGGTTTGGGCTACGAGCAGTACTTC. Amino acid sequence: CASSPYGGLGYEQYF.

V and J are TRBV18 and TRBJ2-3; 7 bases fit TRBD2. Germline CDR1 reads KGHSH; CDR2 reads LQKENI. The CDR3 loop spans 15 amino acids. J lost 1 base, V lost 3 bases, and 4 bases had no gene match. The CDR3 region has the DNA TGTGCCAGCTCACCCCAGGGACTACGCACAGATACGCAGTATTTT. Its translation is CASSPQGLRTDTQYF.

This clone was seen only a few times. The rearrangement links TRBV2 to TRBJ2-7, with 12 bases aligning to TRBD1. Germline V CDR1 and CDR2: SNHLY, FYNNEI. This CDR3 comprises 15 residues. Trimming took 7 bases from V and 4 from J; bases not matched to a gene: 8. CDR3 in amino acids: CASTRRDRGQYEQYF. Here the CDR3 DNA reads TGTGCCAGCACTCGCCGGGACAGGGGGCAGTACGAGCAGTACTTC.

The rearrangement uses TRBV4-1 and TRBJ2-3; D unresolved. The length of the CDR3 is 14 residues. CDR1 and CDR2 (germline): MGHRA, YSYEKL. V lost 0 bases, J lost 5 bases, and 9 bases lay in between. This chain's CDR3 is CASSQDYGRDTQYF. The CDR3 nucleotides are TGCGCCAGCAGCCAAGATTATGGTAGAGATACGCAGTATTTT.

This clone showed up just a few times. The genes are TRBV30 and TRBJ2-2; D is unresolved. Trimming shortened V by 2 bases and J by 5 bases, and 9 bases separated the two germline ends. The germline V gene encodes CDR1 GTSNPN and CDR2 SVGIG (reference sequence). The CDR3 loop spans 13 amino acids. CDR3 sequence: CAWSHGWTGELFF. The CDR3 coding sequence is TGTGCCTGGAGTCACGGGTGGACCGGGGAGCTGTTTTTT.

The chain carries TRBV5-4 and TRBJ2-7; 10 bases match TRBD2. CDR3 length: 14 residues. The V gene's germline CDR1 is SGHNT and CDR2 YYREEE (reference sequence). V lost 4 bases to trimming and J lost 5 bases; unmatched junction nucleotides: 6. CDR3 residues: CASSSGGASDEQYV. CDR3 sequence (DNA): TGTGCCAGCAGCAGCGGGGGGGCAAGTGACGAGCAGTACGTC.